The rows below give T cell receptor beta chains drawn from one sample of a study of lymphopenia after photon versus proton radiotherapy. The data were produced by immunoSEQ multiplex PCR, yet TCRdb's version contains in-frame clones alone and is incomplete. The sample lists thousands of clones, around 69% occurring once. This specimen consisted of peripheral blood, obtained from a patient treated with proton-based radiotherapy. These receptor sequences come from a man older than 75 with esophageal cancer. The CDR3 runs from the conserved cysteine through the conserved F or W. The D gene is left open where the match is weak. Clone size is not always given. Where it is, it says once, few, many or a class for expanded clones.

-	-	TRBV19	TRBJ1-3	CASSTTGNPSGNTIYF	TGTGCCAGTAGTACTACAGGGAACCCCTCTGGAAACACCATATATTTT
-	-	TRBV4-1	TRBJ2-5	CASSRMRGETQYF	TGCGCCAGCAGCCGGATGAGGGGGGAGACCCAGTACTTC
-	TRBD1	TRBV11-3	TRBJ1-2	CASSLEGGHGYTF	TGTGCCAGCAGCCTAGAAGGGGGCCATGGCTACACCTTC
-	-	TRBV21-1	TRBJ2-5	CASSLGNYTFSETQYF	TGTGCCAGCAGCTTGGGAAACTACACTTTCTCTGAGACCCAGTACTTC
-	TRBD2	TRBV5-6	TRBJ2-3	CASRDGTSGGNTQYF	TGTGCCAGCAGGGACGGGACTAGCGGGGGTAATACGCAGTATTTT
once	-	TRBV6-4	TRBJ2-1	CASSQDQSNGEQFF	TGTGCCAGCAGTCAGGACCAATCAAACGGTGAGCAGTTCTTC
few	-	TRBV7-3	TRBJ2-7	CASSFRGTAYEQYF	TGTGCCAGCAGCTTCCGGGGGACAGCTTACGAGCAGTACTTC
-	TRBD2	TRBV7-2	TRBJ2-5	CASSPLAGNQETQYF	TGTGCCAGCAGTCCTCTAGCGGGCAACCAAGAGACCCAGTACTTC
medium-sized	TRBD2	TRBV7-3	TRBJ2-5	CASSPLASGTETQYF	TGTGCCAGCAGCCCCCTTGCTAGCGGGACAGAGACCCAGTACTTC
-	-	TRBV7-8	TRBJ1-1	CASRVRGAKNTEAFF	TGTGCCAGCAGGGTTCGTGGGGCCAAAAACACTGAAGCTTTCTTT
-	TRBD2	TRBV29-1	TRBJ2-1	CSVSGGRAVNEQFF	TGCAGCGTTTCGGGCGGGAGGGCCGTCAATGAGCAGTTCTTC
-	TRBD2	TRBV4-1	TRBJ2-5	CASSQDLGGRVRETQYF	TGCGCCAGCAGCCAAGATTTGGGCGGGAGGGTTCGGGAGACCCAGTACTTC
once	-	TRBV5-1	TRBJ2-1	CASSSGVGGDEQFF	TGCGCCAGCAGCTCGGGAGTAGGAGGGGACGAGCAGTTCTTC
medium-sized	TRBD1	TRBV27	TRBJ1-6	CASSLRNRGQGNSPLHF	TGTGCCAGCAGTTTGCGGAACAGGGGCCAGGGGAATTCACCCCTCCACTTT
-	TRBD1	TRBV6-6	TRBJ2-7	CASSYDRGPIEQYF	TGTGCCAGCAGTTACGACAGGGGGCCTATCGAGCAGTACTTC
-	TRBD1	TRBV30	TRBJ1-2	CAWKVGDRGPGYTF	TGTGCCTGGAAAGTGGGGGACAGGGGGCCTGGCTACACCTTC
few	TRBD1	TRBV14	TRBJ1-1	CASRRDRVDTEAFF	TGTGCCAGCAGGCGAGACAGGGTGGACACTGAAGCTTTCTTT
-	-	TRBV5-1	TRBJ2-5	CASSLAGGETQYF	TGCGCCAGCAGCTTGGCCGGCGGAGAGACCCAGTACTTC
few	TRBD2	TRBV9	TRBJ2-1	CASSPALGLALHWQFF	TGTGCCAGCAGCCCTGCCCTGGGACTAGCGCTTCATTGGCAGTTCTTC
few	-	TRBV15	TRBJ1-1	CATSRDRSGAFF	TGTGCCACCAGCAGAGATAGGAGCGGGGCTTTCTTT
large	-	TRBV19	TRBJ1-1	CASSPRLRVIMTEAFF	TGTGCCAGTAGTCCGCGATTAAGGGTGATTATGACTGAAGCTTTCTTT
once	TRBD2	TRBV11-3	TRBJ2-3	CASSTRTSGQAVTDTQYF	TGTGCCAGCAGCACGCGGACTAGCGGGCAAGCTGTCACAGATACGCAGTATTTT
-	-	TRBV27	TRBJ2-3	CASSLGGRRSSTDTQYF	TGTGCCAGCAGTTTAGGCGGACGGAGGTCTAGCACAGATACGCAGTATTTT
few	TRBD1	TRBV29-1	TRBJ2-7	CSVRTGGAGEQYF	TGCAGCGTTCGGACAGGGGGCGCGGGCGAGCAGTACTTC
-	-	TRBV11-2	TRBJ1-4	CASSLNLNGKLFF	TGTGCCAGCAGCTTAAACCTAAATGGAAAACTGTTTTTT
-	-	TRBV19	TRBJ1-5	CASSIDFTAGKPQHF	TGTGCCAGTAGTATAGATTTTACAGCGGGGAAGCCCCAGCATTTT
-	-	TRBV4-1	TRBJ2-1	CASSQELASRLTYNEQFF	TGCGCCAGCAGCCAAGAACTAGCCTCACGCTTGACCTACAATGAGCAGTTCTTC
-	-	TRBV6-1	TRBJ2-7	CASNSGGHYEQYF	TGTGCCAGCAACTCGGGGGGACACTACGAGCAGTACTTC
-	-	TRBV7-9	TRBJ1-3	CATPGVSSGNTIYF	TGTGCCACCCCTGGCGTGAGCTCTGGAAACACCATATATTTT
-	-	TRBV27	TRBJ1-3	CASSFVQIGNTIYF	TGTGCCAGCAGTTTCGTCCAAATTGGAAACACCATATATTTT
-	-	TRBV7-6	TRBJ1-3	CASSPRLGSGNTIYF	TGTGCCAGCAGCCCGCGTTTGGGGTCTGGAAACACCATATATTTT
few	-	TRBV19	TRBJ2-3	CASDPRGAETDTQYF	TGTGCCAGTGACCCCCGGGGGGCAGAGACAGATACGCAGTATTTT
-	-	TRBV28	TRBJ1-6	CASTGGGVRGNSPLHF	TGTGCCAGCACGGGGGGAGGGGTCAGGGGAAATTCACCCCTCCACTTT
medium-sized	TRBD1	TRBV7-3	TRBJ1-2	CASSLTDRVATGYTF	TGTGCCAGCAGCTTAACGGACAGGGTAGCGACTGGCTACACCTTC
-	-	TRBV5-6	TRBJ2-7	CASSLASKPYEQYF	TGTGCCAGCAGCTTGGCCTCCAAGCCCTACGAGCAGTACTTC
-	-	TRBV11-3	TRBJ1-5	CASSPGDPQPQHF	TGTGCCAGCAGCCCCGGAGATCCTCAGCCCCAGCATTTT
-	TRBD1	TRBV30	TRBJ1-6	CAWNSGQGNSPLHF	TGTGCCTGGAATTCCGGACAGGGCAATTCACCCCTCCACTTT
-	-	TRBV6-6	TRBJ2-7	CASSVALGITYEQYF	TGTGCCAGCAGCGTAGCTCTCGGGATTACCTACGAGCAGTACTTC
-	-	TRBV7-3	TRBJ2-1	CASSLLAGGTNNEQFF	TGTGCCAGCAGCTTACTGGCCGGGGGTACAAACAATGAGCAGTTCTTC
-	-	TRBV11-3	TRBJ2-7	CASSHPGLSVYEQYF	TGTGCCAGCAGCCATCCGGGACTCTCAGTCTACGAGCAGTACTTC
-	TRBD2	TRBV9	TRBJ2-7	CASSVDWSGRAGEQYF	TGTGCCAGCAGCGTAGATTGGAGCGGGAGGGCCGGGGAGCAGTACTTC
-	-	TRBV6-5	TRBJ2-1	CASSHPPYGEQFF	TGTGCCAGCAGTCACCCGCCCTATGGTGAGCAGTTCTTC
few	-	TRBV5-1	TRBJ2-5	CASSLAVSQQETQYF	TGCGCCAGCAGCTTGGCTGTAAGTCAGCAAGAGACCCAGTACTTC
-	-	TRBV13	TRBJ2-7	CASSPRLSYEQYF	TGTGCCAGCAGCCCAAGGCTCTCCTACGAGCAGTACTTC